This TCR beta chain comes out of a study of T cell changes during pregnancy in multiple sclerosis. The germline V gene encodes CDR1 LNHDA and CDR2 SQIVND (reference sequence). V was shortened by 9 bases and J by 7 bases, with 19 bases between the two germline ends. There are 14 residues in the CDR3. The assay was immunoSEQ multiplex PCR, and TCRdb's table has in-frame clones only and misses some. The sample gives 60,000 to 85,000 clones, about 90% of which show up once; 1.2% to 1.5% is in the top ten. The sequencing used peripheral blood, collected in the second trimester of pregnancy. This rearrangement joins TRBV19 to TRBJ2-1; D may be TRBD2 (6 bases). This TCR was recovered from a female donor in good health, enrolled as a control in a pregnancy study. The CDR3 DNA is TGTGCCAGCCAGACTAGTTTGGGAGGAAATGAGCAGTTCTTC. Protein: CASQTSLGGNEQFF.